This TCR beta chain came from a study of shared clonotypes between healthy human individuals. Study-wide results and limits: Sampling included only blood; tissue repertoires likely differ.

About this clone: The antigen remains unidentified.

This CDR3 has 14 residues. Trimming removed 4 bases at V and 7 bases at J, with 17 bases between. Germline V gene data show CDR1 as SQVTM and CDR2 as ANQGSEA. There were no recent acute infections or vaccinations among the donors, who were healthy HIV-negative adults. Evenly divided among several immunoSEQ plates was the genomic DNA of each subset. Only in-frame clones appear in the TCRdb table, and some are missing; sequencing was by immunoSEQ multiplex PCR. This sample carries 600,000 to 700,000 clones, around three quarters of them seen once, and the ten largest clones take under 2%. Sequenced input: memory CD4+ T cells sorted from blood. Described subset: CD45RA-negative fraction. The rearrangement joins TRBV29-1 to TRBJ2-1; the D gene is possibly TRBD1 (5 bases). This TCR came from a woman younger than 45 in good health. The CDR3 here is CSVVQGFSQNEQFF. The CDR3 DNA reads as TGCAGCGTTGTCCAGGGCTTTTCCCAAAATGAGCAGTTCTTC.